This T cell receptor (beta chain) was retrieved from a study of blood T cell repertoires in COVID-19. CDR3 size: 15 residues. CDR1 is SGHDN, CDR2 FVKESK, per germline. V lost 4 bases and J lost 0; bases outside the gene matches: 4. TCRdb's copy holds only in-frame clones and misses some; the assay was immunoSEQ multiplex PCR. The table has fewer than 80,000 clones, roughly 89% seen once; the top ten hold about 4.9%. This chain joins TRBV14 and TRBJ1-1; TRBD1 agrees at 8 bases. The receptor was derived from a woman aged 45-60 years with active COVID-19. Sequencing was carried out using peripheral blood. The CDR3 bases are TGTGCCAGCAGCCGGACAGGGAGCATGAACACTGAAGCTTTCTTT. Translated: CASSRTGSMNTEAFF.